Listed here are 7 T cell receptor beta chains from one sample, sequenced in a study of shared clonotypes between healthy human individuals. Assay used: immunoSEQ multiplex PCR; TCRdb lists only in-frame clones, some missing. This sample carries approximately 2,000,000 clones, about 90% of them seen once, and the ten largest clones take more than 0.35%. Sequencing input: naive CD4+ T cells from PBMCs. Described subset: CD45RA+ positively selected. All receptors come from a man between 18 and 35 years old in good health. Some clones in this sample may be carry-over from other donors' samples.

This rearrangement joins TRBV28 to TRBJ2-7, with D perhaps matching TRBD2 (5 bases). Trimming stripped 7 bases from V and 5 bases from J, with 21 bases between. From germline, CDR1 is MDHEN and CDR2 SYDVKM. The CDR3 contains 15 residues. In DNA, the CDR3 is TGTGCCAGCACCCAAGCGGACTTAGGATCCGACGAGCAGTACTTC. Its protein is CASTQADLGSDEQYF.

The rearrangement links TRBV28 to TRBJ2-7, with 7 bases fitting TRBD2. Germline CDR1 reads MDHEN; CDR2 reads SYDVKM. Trimming removed 11 bases from V and 3 bases from J; junction bases left unmatched: 10. CDR3 length equals 13 residues. The CDR3 here is CACCSSGLYEQYF. The CDR3 DNA sequence: TGTGCCTGCTGCTCTAGCGGACTCTACGAGCAGTACTTC.

J is TRBJ2-1 and V is TRBV15; D possibly corresponds to TRBD2 (6 bases). CDR1 is LNHNV and CDR2 is YYDKDF in the germline V gene (reference sequence). V lost 2 bases, J lost 4 bases, and 18 bases lay in between. This CDR3 is 17 amino acids long. The CDR3 is CATSRLLDSAGYNEQFF. The DNA of the CDR3 is TGTGCCACCAGCAGACTACTCGATTCGGCGGGGTACAATGAGCAGTTCTTC.

This rearrangement joins TRBV28 to TRBJ1-2; 7 bases map to TRBD1. This CDR3 region has 14 residues. With 7 bases clipped from V and 2 bases from J, the junction kept 7 bases outside the gene matches. Per the germline V gene, CDR1 is MDHEN and CDR2 is SYDVKM. In DNA, the CDR3 is TGTGCCAGCAATATGGGGGACAGAAACTATGGCTACACCTTC. It is translated as CASNMGDRNYGYTF.

Only one count was recorded for this clone. The CDR3, as DNA: TGCGCCAGCAGCAGCGGGCCTGGGCAGGCGGTTGAAGCTTTCTTT. It translates to CASSSGPGQAVEAFF. The V gene is TRBV5-1, the J gene TRBJ1-1; no clear D. The V gene lost 4 bases and the J gene lost 7 bases, with 20 bases spanning the gap. This CDR3 region has 15 residues. The germline gives CDR1 SGHRS, CDR2 YFSETQ.

CDR3 in DNA: TGTGCCAGCAAGGTTCAGCGGGAGGTCGCAGATACGCAGTATTTT. Its protein product is CASKVQREVADTQYF. This chain links TRBV7-2 with TRBJ2-3; the match to TRBD2 covers 9 bases. Per germline, CDR1 SGHTA and CDR2 FQGNSA. The CDR3 runs 15 residues. Losses at the gene ends were 7 bases for V and 4 bases for J; bases not matched to a gene: 9.

The chain couples TRBV5-4 to TRBJ1-2; the D gene is possibly TRBD1 (5 bases). Germline CDR1 SGHNT, CDR2 YYREEE (reference sequence). The CDR3 spans 13 residues. V dropped 1 base and J dropped 6 bases, with 10 bases sitting between them. The CDR3 protein is CASSLIRGDGYTF. CDR3 nucleotide sequence: TGTGCCAGCAGCTTGATCCGGGGGGATGGCTACACCTTC.